This T cell receptor beta chain is from a study of blood T cell repertoires in COVID-19. Overall study context: T cells, B-cell-depleted T cells, or PBMCs provided the cDNA or gDNA that served as material.

This clone showed up just a few times. Germline V gene lookup returns CDR1 MDHEN and CDR2 SYDVKM. The V gene end was trimmed by 5 bases and the J gene end by 5 bases; junction bases not matched to a gene: 11. This CDR3 is 16 amino acids long. Participants were placed into cohorts based on the clinical history they reported. The data were produced by immunoSEQ multiplex PCR, yet TCRdb's version contains in-frame clones alone and is incomplete. The data hold around 250,000 clones, with approximately 85% observed a single time. The chain links TRBV28 to TRBJ1-5, with 8 positions matching TRBD1. The sequenced sample consisted of PBMCs or T cells enriched from blood (not recorded which). The receptor was isolated from a woman in her forties or fifties who had recovered from COVID-19. The CDR3 nucleotides read TGTGCCAGCAGTATAACGACAGGGGTTCCGGATCAGCCCCAGCATTTT. Translated: CASSITTGVPDQPQHF.